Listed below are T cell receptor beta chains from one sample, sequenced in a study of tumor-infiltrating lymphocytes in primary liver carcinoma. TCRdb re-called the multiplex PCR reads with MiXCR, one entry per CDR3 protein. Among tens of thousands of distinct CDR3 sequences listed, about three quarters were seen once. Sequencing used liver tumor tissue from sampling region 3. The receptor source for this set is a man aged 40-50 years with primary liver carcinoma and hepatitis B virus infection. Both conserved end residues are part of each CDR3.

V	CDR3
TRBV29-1	CSVFRDRGGKEQYF
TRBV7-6	CASSSLAGGSYNEQFF
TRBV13	CASGLGNRDQLQHF
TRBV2	CASGGDRLEILFF
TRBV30	CAWGVGRWSQPQHF
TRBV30	CVWSSLPPYRQYF
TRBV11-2	CASSLDQQGLGLETQYF
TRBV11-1	CVSSKGLAVITDTQYF
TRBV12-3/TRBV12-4	CANSNADSLNTEAFF
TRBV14	CARSPGTRGEQFF
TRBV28	CASSIDGETQYF
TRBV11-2	CASSLGVPDTDTQYF
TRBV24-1	CATSDLAGIGGQFF
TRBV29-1	CSVEDKVNYNEQFF
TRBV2	CASRRENEHYF
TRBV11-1	CAIIHLGYNEQFF
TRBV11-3	CASSLSGTSVRGEQSF
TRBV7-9	CASSVSGPRNTIYF
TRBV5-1	CASCLNPSGCGDTQYF
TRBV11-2	CDNSLGGNYGYTF
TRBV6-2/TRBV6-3	CTSSITGGVFFNEQFF
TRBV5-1	CASGLLAGEGETRYF
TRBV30	CAYRQGSVDGYTF
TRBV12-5	CASSWGDTQYF
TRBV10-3	CAISPGLAASPFSYEQYF
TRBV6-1	CARSEAGDTQHF
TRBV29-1	CGVREGSYEQCF
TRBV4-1	CASSPEGRNSHLHF
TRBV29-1	CSVRDRGEYEQYF
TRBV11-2	CASSSHRGDWSHLHF
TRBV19	CASSIQSADTAQAFF
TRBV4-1	CASSLGSLTPYEQYF